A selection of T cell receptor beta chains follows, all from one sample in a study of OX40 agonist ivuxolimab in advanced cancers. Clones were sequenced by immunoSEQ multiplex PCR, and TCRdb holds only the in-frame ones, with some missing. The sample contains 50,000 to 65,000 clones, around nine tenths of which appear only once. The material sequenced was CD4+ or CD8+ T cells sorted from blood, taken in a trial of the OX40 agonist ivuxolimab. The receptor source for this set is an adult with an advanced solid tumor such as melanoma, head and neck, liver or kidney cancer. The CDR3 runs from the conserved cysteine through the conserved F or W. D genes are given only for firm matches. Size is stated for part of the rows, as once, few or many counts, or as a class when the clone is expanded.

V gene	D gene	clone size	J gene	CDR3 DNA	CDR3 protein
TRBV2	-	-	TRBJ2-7	TGTGCCAGCAGTGACCCGCGGGGATACTACGAGCAGTACTTC	CASSDPRGYYEQYF
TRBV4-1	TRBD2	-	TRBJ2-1	TGCGCCAGCAGCTCACAACCCTTAGCGGGGGGCCTTTACAATGAGCAGTTCTTC	CASSSQPLAGGLYNEQFF
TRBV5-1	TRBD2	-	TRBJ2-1	TGCGCCAGCAGTCCTAGCGGGGGGGAATACAATGAGCAGTTCTTC	CASSPSGGEYNEQFF
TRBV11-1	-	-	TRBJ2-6	TGTGCCAGCAGCTACGGGACAACCTCTGGGGCCAACGTCCTGACTTTC	CASSYGTTSGANVLTF
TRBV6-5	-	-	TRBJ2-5	TGTGCCAGCAGCAAACCAGGGGTGGGGACCCAGTACTTC	CASSKPGVGTQYF
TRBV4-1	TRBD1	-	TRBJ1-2	TGCGCCAGCAGCCAAGTTCCACAGGGGGCCAACTATGGCTACACCTTC	CASSQVPQGANYGYTF
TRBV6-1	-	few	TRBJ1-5	TGTGCCAGCAGTGCGAGAGACAATCAGCCCCAGCATTTT	CASSARDNQPQHF
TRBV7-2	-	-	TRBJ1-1	TGTGCCAGCAGCTTGAGACAGGTGAACACTGAAGCTTTCTTT	CASSLRQVNTEAFF
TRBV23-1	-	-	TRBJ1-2	TGCGCCAGCAGTCAATCGAGGCCCCTGGGACGGAACTATGGCTACACCTTC	CASSQSRPLGRNYGYTF
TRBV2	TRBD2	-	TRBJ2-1	TGTGCCAGCAGTGTACGGCGGGGGTCCTACAATGAGCAGTTCTTC	CASSVRRGSYNEQFF
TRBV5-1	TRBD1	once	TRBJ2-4	TGCGCCAGCAGCCGGGGCGGGGACAGGGGGCGAGAAATAGCCAAAAACATTCAGTACTTC	CASSRGGDRGREIAKNIQYF
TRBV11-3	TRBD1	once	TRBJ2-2	TGTGCCAGCAGCTCCCCGGGACAGGGGGCGCATACCGGGGAGCTGTTTTTT	CASSSPGQGAHTGELFF
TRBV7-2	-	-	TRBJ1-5	TGTGCCAGCAGCTCCAGGGGAGATCAGCCCCAGCATTTT	CASSSRGDQPQHF
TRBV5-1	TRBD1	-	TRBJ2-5	TGCGCCAGCAGCGAAAATCAGGGGGCATGGGAGACCCAGTACTTC	CASSENQGAWETQYF
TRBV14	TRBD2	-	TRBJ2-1	TGTGCCAGCAGCAAGCGGGGGGGCGGTGAGCAGTTCTTC	CASSKRGGGEQFF
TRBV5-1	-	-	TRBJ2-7	TGCGCCAGCAGCCCCATGGGGTCAGGGGAAGCCTACGAGCAGTACTTC	CASSPMGSGEAYEQYF
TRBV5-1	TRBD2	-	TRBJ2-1	TGCGCCAGCAGCTTGTGGGCTAGCGGTAAATCTGACAATGAGCAGTTCTTC	CASSLWASGKSDNEQFF
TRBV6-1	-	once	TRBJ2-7	TGTGCCAGCAGTGTAGCGGACTCCTACGAGCAGTACTTC	CASSVADSYEQYF
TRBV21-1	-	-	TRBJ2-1	TGTGCCAGCAGCAAAGGGGGGAGGCCCACCCACAATGAGCAGTTCTTC	CASSKGGRPTHNEQFF
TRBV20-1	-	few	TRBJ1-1	TGCAGTCCCTCCATGAACACTGAAGCTTTCTTT	CSPSMNTEAFF
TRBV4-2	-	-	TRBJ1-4	TGTGCCAGCAGCCAAGAGCCGGGCGGGGGTGAAAAACTGTTTTTT	CASSQEPGGGEKLFF
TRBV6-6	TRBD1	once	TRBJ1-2	TGTGCCAGCAGTTACCATACAGGGGGCGCTGGCTACACCTTC	CASSYHTGGAGYTF
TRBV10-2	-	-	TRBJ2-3	TGCGCCAGCAGAGAGGGGAGAGTCACAGATACGCAGTATTTT	CASREGRVTDTQYF
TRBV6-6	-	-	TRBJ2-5	TGTGCCAGCTCGGGACGGGCACAAGAGACCCAGTACTTC	CASSGRAQETQYF
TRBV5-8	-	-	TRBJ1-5	TGTGCCAGCAGCTTTGGAGGGCTTCGGCAGCCCCAGCATTTT	CASSFGGLRQPQHF
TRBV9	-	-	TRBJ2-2	TGTGCCAGCAGCGCAAGCCCCACGAACACCGGGGAGCTGTTTTTT	CASSASPTNTGELFF
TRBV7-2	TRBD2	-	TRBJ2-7	TGTGCCAGCAGCGCCACTAGCGGGAGGCACGAGCAGTACTTC	CASSATSGRHEQYF
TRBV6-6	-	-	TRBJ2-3	TGTGCCAGCGGGGAAACCACAGATACGCAGTATTTT	CASGETTDTQYF
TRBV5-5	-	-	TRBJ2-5	TGTGCCAGCAGCTTGTGGGATGTGGAGGGGGCTAGTGCCCAGTACTTC	CASSLWDVEGASAQYF
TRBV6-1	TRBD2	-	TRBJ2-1	TGTGCCAGCAGTCCGACTAGCGGGGTTGGCAATGAGCAGTTCTTC	CASSPTSGVGNEQFF
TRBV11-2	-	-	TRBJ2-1	TGTGCCAGCAGCTTAGAAACCGTAAATGAGCAGTTCTTC	CASSLETVNEQFF
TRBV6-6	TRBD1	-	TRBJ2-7	TGTGCCAGCAGTTACCAAACAGGGGTAGAGCAGTACTTC	CASSYQTGVEQYF
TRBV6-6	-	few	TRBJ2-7	TGTGCCAGCAGTTTACAGGGTCAATCTGGCGAGCAGTACTTC	CASSLQGQSGEQYF
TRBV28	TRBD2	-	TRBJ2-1	TGTGCCAGCAGTATGAATCAAGGACGGGGGGGAGTCGGTGAGCAGTTCTTC	CASSMNQGRGGVGEQFF
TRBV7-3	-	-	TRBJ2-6	TGTGCCAGCAGCTTGGGTAGCTCTGGGGCCAACGTCCTGACTTTC	CASSLGSSGANVLTF
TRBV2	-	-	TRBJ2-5	TGTGCCAGCAGTGAAAGAGAGACCCAGTACTTC	CASSERETQYF
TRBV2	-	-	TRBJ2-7	TGTGCCAGCAGTAGCGTGACTCCACGAATTTACGAGCAGTACTTC	CASSSVTPRIYEQYF
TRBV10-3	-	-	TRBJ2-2	TGTGCCATCAGTGACCTAAAAGAAGGGGAGCTGTTTTTT	CAISDLKEGELFF
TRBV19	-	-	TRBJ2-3	TGTGCCAGTAGTATACGGCCAGGGGTGGAAAGAGATACGCAGTATTTT	CASSIRPGVERDTQYF
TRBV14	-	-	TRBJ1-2	TGTGCCAGCAGCCGGGAGCCTAACTATGGCTACACCTTC	CASSREPNYGYTF
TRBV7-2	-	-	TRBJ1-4	TGTGCCAGCGGGACAAGCCATGACAAACTGTTTTTT	CASGTSHDKLFF
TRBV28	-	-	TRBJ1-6	TGTGCCAGCCGCCAAGGGGGGTCGGTATCCAATTCACCCCTCCACTTT	CASRQGGSVSNSPLHF
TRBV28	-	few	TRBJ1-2	TGTGCCAGTGGTACCGAAGTTTCCTATGGCTACACCTTC	CASGTEVSYGYTF
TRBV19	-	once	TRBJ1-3	TGTGCCAGTACCTCCGGGGGCGCGACGACAGGAAACACCATATATTTT	CASTSGGATTGNTIYF
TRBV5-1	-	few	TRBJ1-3	TGCGCCAGCAGCTTGGGACCCGACCTCTCTGGAAACACCATATATTTT	CASSLGPDLSGNTIYF
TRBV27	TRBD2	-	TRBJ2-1	TGTGCCAGCAGGTCTCTAGCGGGAGTCTATAATGAGCAGTTCTTC	CASRSLAGVYNEQFF
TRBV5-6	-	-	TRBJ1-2	TGTGCCAGCAGCACCGGAGGGGGAGGCGGCTACACCTTC	CASSTGGGGGYTF
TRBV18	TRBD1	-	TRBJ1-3	TGTGCCAGCTCACGAACCCGACTAGGACAGGGAGCCTCTGGAAACACCATATATTTT	CASSRTRLGQGASGNTIYF
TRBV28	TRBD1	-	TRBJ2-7	TGTGCCAGCAGTTGGGACAGGGGGCGAAACGAGCAGTACTTC	CASSWDRGRNEQYF
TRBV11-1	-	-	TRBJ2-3	TGTGCCAGCAGCTTACTGGGGGTAGATACGCAGTATTTT	CASSLLGVDTQYF
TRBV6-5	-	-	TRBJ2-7	TGTGCCAGCAAAGGTGCGGGCTACGAGCAGTACTTC	CASKGAGYEQYF
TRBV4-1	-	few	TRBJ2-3	TGCGCCAGCAGCCCGGACCCTACCACAGATACGCAGTATTTT	CASSPDPTTDTQYF
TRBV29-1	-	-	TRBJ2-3	TGCAGCGTGTCAGGTAGTGTTAGTGGAACAGATACGCAGTATTTT	CSVSGSVSGTDTQYF
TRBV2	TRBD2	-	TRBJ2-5	TGTGCCAGCACTGGGACTAGCGGGAGGGCCCGGGAGACCCAGTACTTC	CASTGTSGRARETQYF